This TCR beta chain is from a study of blood T cell repertoires in COVID-19. At the level of the study: Samples came from the United States, Italy and Spain, spanning acute and convalescent COVID-19. T cells, B-cell-depleted T cells, or PBMCs supplied cDNA or gDNA.

This clone was found once. Per the original data handling: Reference gene primers were amplified, and this amplification served to estimate nucleated cell counts. Sequencing was performed with immunoSEQ multiplex PCR; in TCRdb, only in-frame clones are kept and a portion is missing. The V and J calls and clone size come from that table; D and trimming were worked out from the DNA. The data contain 150,000 to 200,000 clones, approximately 82% of them singletons. This CDR3 has 15 amino acids. Trimming at V came to 1 base and at J to 1 base, leaving 4 bases not matched to a gene. The germline V gene has CDR1 MGHRA and CDR2 YSYEKL.

The sequence was obtained from a woman of 80 years or more with acute or convalescent COVID-19. The sample taken for sequencing was peripheral blood. V gene TRBV4-1 combines with J gene TRBJ2-7; 7 bases are shared with TRBD1. The CDR3 protein is CASSQGQGISYEQYF. CDR3 nucleotides: TGCGCCAGCAGCCAAGGACAGGGAATATCCTACGAGCAGTACTTC.